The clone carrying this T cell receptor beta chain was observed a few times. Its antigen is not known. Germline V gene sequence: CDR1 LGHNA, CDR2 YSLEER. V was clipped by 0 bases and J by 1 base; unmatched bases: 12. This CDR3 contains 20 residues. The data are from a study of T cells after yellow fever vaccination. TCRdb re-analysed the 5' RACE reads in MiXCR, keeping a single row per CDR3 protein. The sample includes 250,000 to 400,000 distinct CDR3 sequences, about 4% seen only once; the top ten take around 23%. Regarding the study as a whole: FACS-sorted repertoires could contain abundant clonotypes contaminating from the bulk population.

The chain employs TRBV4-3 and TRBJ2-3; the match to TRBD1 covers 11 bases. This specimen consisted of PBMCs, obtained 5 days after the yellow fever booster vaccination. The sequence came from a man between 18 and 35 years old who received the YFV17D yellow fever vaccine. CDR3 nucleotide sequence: TGCGCCAGCAGCCAAGAAGGGACAGGGGGTGACCAAGGGGGCACAGATACGCAGTATTTT. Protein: CASSQEGTGGDQGGTDTQYF.